These 32 T cell receptor beta chains share one sample of origin, sequenced in a study of shared clonotypes between healthy human individuals. CD45RO-negative, CCR7-positively selected cells formed the naive CD8 fraction, excluding terminally differentiated effector memory CD45RA+ cells. Data came from immunoSEQ multiplex PCR; TCRdb stores just in-frame clones and leaves some out. The repertoire holds 2 million to 2.5 million clones, under 95% seen once, with over 1.5% in the top ten. Sequenced input: naive CD8+ T cells from PBMCs. Source of these receptors: a young man in good health. Some clones in this sample may be carry-over from other donors' samples.

This rearrangement joins TRBV7-9 to TRBJ1-3; D unresolved. Deletions cut 1 base from V and 3 bases from J, with 19 bases between. The CDR3 loop spans 18 amino acids. Germline CDR1 is SEHNR and CDR2 is FQNEAQ (reference sequence). The CDR3 nucleotides read TGTGCCAGCAGCTTAGAGGGCGGCCAGAAAGCAGATGGAAACACCATATATTTT. This sequence encodes CASSLEGGQKADGNTIYF. The full variable domain, in which reference TRBV7-9 and TRBJ1-3 provide the parts outside the CDR3, is DTGVSQNPRHKITKRGQNVTFRCDPISEHNRLYWYRQTLGQGPEFLTYFQNEAQLEKSRLLSDRFSAERPKGSFSTLEIQRTEQGDSAMYLCASSLEGGQKADGNTIYFGEGSWLTVV.

The chain employs TRBV29-1 and TRBJ1-2, with 9 bases identical to TRBD1. CDR1 SQVTM and CDR2 ANQGSEA come from the germline V gene. The CDR3 totals 16 residues. V lost 7 bases to trimming and J lost 3 bases; unmatched junction nucleotides: 15. CDR3: CSADPGTGSFDYGYTF. The CDR3 region has the DNA TGCAGCGCCGACCCGGGGACAGGGAGTTTCGACTATGGCTACACCTTC.

Concerning this clone: Other DNA variants within this sample encode the same CDR3. This chain uses TRBV9 with TRBJ2-1, with D perhaps matching TRBD1 (5 bases). V lost 4 bases and J lost 5, with 7 bases in between. This CDR3 spans 12 amino acids. Germline V lookup: CDR1 SGDLS, CDR2 YYNGEE. The CDR3 reads CASSPTDNEQFF. The CDR3 DNA follows: TGTGCCAGCAGCCCGACAGACAATGAGCAGTTCTTC.

CDR3 sequence reads: CATSGTGENQPQHF. CDR3 nucleotide sequence: TGTGCCACCTCTGGGACAGGGGAGAATCAGCCCCAGCATTTT. This sequence joins TRBV15 and TRBJ1-5; 10 positions agree with TRBD1. V was pared by 8 bases and J by 4 bases, with 5 bases of the junction left unmatched. The CDR3 sequence is 14 residues long. The germline V gene has CDR1 LNHNV and CDR2 YYDKDF (reference sequence).

This rearrangement joins TRBV4-1 to TRBJ2-2; D possibly corresponds to TRBD1 (6 bases). V lost 1 base to trimming and J lost 4 bases, with 13 bases between them. Germline V CDR1 and CDR2: MGHRA, YSYEKL. This CDR3 is built from 16 residues. The DNA of the CDR3 is TGCGCCAGCAGCCAAGTAGGTAGGGGGAGCACCGGGGAGCTGTTTTTT. This gives the protein CASSQVGRGSTGELFF.

This chain uses TRBV9 with TRBJ1-2; no clear D gene. The CDR3 runs 10 residues. Germline lookup yields CDR1 SGDLS and CDR2 YYNGEE. V lost 5 bases, J lost 6 bases, and 5 bases lay in between. The CDR3, as DNA: TGTGCCAGCAGAGGCAATGGCTACACCTTC. Protein sequence: CASRGNGYTF. Variable domain in full (rest from reference TRBV9 and TRBJ1-2): DSGVTQTPKHLITATGQRVTLRCSPRSGDLSVYWYQQSLDQGLQFLIQYYNGEERAKGNILERFSAQQFPDLHSELNLSSLELGDSALYFCASRGNGYTFGSGTRLTVV.

This clone was counted a single time. The chain uses TRBV19 and TRBJ2-4, with TRBD2 matching 9 bases. The CDR3 sequence is 17 residues long. Germline V gene sequence: CDR1 LNHDA, CDR2 SQIVND (reference sequence). Trimming removed 5 bases from V and 3 bases from J; junction bases left unmatched: 11. The CDR3 protein is CASSAMGAGGLKNIQYF. The DNA of the CDR3 is TGTGCCAGTAGTGCGATGGGAGCGGGAGGCCTCAAAAACATTCAGTACTTC. Complete variable domain (other parts from reference TRBV19 and TRBJ2-4): DGGITQSPKYLFRKEGQNVTLSCEQNLNHDAMYWYRQDPGQGLRLIYYSQIVNDFQKGDIAEGYSVSREKKESFPLTVTSAQKNPTAFYLCASSAMGAGGLKNIQYFGAGTRLSVL.

The rearrangement joins TRBV6-1 to TRBJ1-4; tentatively, D is TRBD1 (6 bases). Trimming removed 4 bases at V and 8 bases at J, with 17 bases between. CDR1 and CDR2 from the germline V gene are MNHNS and SASEGT. This CDR3 has 15 residues. The CDR3 DNA sequence: TGTGCCAGCAGTGGCATCGGGGGCGAGTGGGAAAAACTGTTTTTT. Protein: CASSGIGGEWEKLFF.

The CDR3 spells CASREAVRLASYNEQFF. The DNA of the CDR3 is TGTGCCAGCAGGGAAGCGGTTCGGCTAGCGTCCTACAATGAGCAGTTCTTC. This rearrangement joins TRBV7-9 to TRBJ2-1; tentative D call: TRBD2 (6 bases). Trimming took 6 bases from V and 1 from J, leaving 19 bases between them. Germline CDR1 and CDR2: SEHNR and FQNEAQ (reference sequence). The CDR3 covers 17 residues.

This clone appeared a few times. The chain joins TRBV10-3 to TRBJ1-3, with TRBD1 matching 7 bases. The CDR3 is 15 amino acids. Germline V CDR1 and CDR2: ENHRY, SYGVKD. V shed 6 bases, J shed 4 bases, and the junction held 9 bases outside the gene matches. The CDR3 DNA sequence: TGTGCCATCAGACCGACAGGGTTTGGAGGAAACACCATATATTTT. It is translated as CAIRPTGFGGNTIYF.

The chain links TRBV6-1 to TRBJ2-7, with TRBD1 identical over 8 bases. CDR1 is MNHNS, CDR2 SASEGT, per germline. V lost 6 bases to trimming and J lost 5 bases; unmatched junction nucleotides: 12. This CDR3 region has 15 residues. The CDR3 region has the DNA TGTGCCAGCAGCCCCCCACGACAGGGGTTCAACGAGCAGTACTTC. This gives the protein CASSPPRQGFNEQYF.

Concerning this clone itself: The junction departs from the called germline gene at one end, perhaps through a read error. This chain links TRBV28 with TRBJ2-5; D might be TRBD1 (7 bases). Germline V gene data show CDR1 as MDHEN and CDR2 as SYDVKM. CDR3 length: 14 amino acids. In DNA form, the CDR3 reads TGTGCCAGCAGTTTTGGGGGAAATTACAGGGGACTGCACTTC. Encoded protein: CASSFGGNYRGLHF.

The chain is built from TRBV9 and TRBJ2-1, with 8 bases aligning to TRBD2. The V gene end was trimmed by 2 bases and the J gene end by 4 bases; junction bases not matched to a gene: 8. Germline CDR1 SGDLS, CDR2 YYNGEE. The CDR3 loop spans 16 amino acids. The CDR3: CASSVFSGTNYNEQFF. CDR3 DNA sequence: TGTGCCAGCAGCGTCTTTAGCGGGACGAATTACAATGAGCAGTTCTTC.

For this clone: This sample includes further DNA sequences coding for the same CDR3. This sequence joins TRBV27 and TRBJ1-1, with a tentative D call TRBD1 (5 bases). The CDR3 sequence is 13 residues long. V was shortened by 5 bases and J by 1 base, with 8 bases between the two germline ends. Germline V gene sequence: CDR1 MNHEY, CDR2 SMNVEV (reference sequence). The CDR3 region has the DNA TGTGCCAGCAGTACGGGACCGAACACTGAAGCTTTCTTT. This translates into CASSTGPNTEAFF.

About this clone itself: Other DNA sequences from this sample encode an identical CDR3 as well. The genes are TRBV27 and TRBJ2-1, with D perhaps TRBD1 (5 bases). Germline V gives CDR1 MNHEY, CDR2 SMNVEV (reference sequence). The length of the CDR3 is 12 residues. Deletions cut 6 bases from V and 4 bases from J, with 7 bases between. CDR3 coding DNA: TGTGCCAGCAGGCAGGGATACAATGAGCAGTTCTTC. Its protein is CASRQGYNEQFF.

The V and J genes are TRBV25-1 and TRBJ1-1; D perhaps matches TRBD1 (6 bases). Germline CDR1 MGHDK, CDR2 SYGVNS. The V gene lost 3 bases and the J gene lost 7 bases, with 9 bases spanning the gap. The CDR3 consists of 12 residues. The CDR3: CASSDGGGEAFF. The CDR3, as DNA: TGTGCCAGCAGTGACGGGGGCGGTGAAGCTTTCTTT.

The chain couples TRBV27 to TRBJ2-7, with D unclear. With 0 bases removed from V and 0 bases from J, the gap between germline ends came to 12 bases. Germline values: CDR1 MNHEY, CDR2 SMNVEV (reference sequence). The CDR3 runs 16 residues. CDR3 nucleotide sequence: TGTGCCAGCAGTTTATCCGGCGCTAGGACCTCCTACGAGCAGTACTTC. Its protein product is CASSLSGARTSYEQYF.

V gene TRBV6-5 combines with J gene TRBJ2-7, with 10 positions matching TRBD2. CDR3 size: 15 residues. The V gene's germline CDR1 is MNHEY and CDR2 SVGAGI. J gave up 0 bases and V 4 bases, and 3 bases lay outside the gene matches. CDR3 bases: TGTGCCAGCAGTTTCGGGACTAGCGTCTCCTACGAGCAGTACTTC. This gives the protein CASSFGTSVSYEQYF.

This sequence joins TRBV27 and TRBJ2-1; TRBD2 might be the D (6 bases). The CDR3 has 17 amino acids. Trimming pared 0 bases from V and 3 bases from J, leaving 15 bases between. The V gene's germline CDR1 is MNHEY and CDR2 SMNVEV (reference sequence). The CDR3 loop is CASSLSPWDSIYNEQFF. The CDR3 region has the DNA TGTGCCAGCAGTTTATCGCCCTGGGACTCCATCTACAATGAGCAGTTCTTC.

V usage is TRBV6-6 and J usage is TRBJ2-6; D gene ambiguous. The V end lost 7 bases, the J end lost 4 bases, and 11 bases lay between the germline ends. The CDR3 loop spans 14 amino acids. In germline, CDR1 is MNHNY, CDR2 SVGAGI (reference sequence). In DNA form, the CDR3 reads TGTGCCAGCACGCCCCCATCCGGGGCCAACGTCCTGACTTTC. Its translation: CASTPPSGANVLTF.

The chain carries TRBV25-1 and TRBJ2-3; D perhaps matches TRBD2 (6 bases). Per the germline V gene, CDR1 is MGHDK and CDR2 is SYGVNS. This CDR3 has 13 residues. With 5 bases removed from V and 8 bases from J, the gap between germline ends came to 14 bases. This CDR3 is CASSTRGIPTQYF. The DNA for the CDR3 is TGTGCCAGCAGTACCCGGGGGATACCTACGCAGTATTTT.

This clone was recorded only once. The sample has other DNA sequences that encode this CDR3 too. The chain joins TRBV27 to TRBJ2-3; possible D gene TRBD2, 5 bases. Trimming took 5 bases from V and 6 from J, leaving 9 bases between them. The CDR3 is 12 residues long. Per the germline V gene, CDR1 is MNHEY and CDR2 is SMNVEV (reference sequence). DNA of the CDR3: TGTGCCAGCAGTGCAGGCGGGGATACGCAGTATTTT. Its translation: CASSAGGDTQYF.

V usage is TRBV13 and J usage is TRBJ2-7; the D gene is possibly TRBD1 (6 bases). The CDR3 extends over 13 amino acids. V was shortened by 7 bases and J by 0 bases, with 10 bases between the two germline ends. Germline lookup yields CDR1 PRHDT and CDR2 FYEKMQ (reference sequence). The CDR3 region has the DNA TGTGCCAGCAAGTGGGGGCCCTCCTACGAGCAGTACTTC. Its protein is CASKWGPSYEQYF. Supplemented by reference TRBV13 and TRBJ2-7, the full variable domain reads AAGVIQSPRHLIKEKRETATLKCYPIPRHDTVYWYQQGPGQDPQFLISFYEKMQSDKGSIPDRFSAQQFSDYHSELNMSSLELGDSALYFCASKWGPSYEQYFGPGTRLTVT.

The chain employs TRBV18 and TRBJ2-1, with D perhaps matching TRBD2 (5 bases). CDR1 KGHSH and CDR2 LQKENI come from the germline V gene. There are 14 residues in the CDR3. Between the trimmed V and J ends, which lost 2 bases and 8 bases, there was a span of 13 bases. CDR3 amino acids: CASSPEIASDEQFF. The CDR3 DNA reads TGTGCCAGCTCACCAGAGATAGCGTCCGATGAGCAGTTCTTC. Supplemented by reference TRBV18 and TRBJ2-1, the full variable domain reads NAGVMQNPRHLVRRRGQEARLRCSPMKGHSHVYWYRQLPEEGLKFMVYLQKENIIDESGMPKERFSAEFPKEGPSILRIQQVVRGDSAAYFCASSPEIASDEQFFGPGTRLTVL.

This chain uses TRBV9 with TRBJ2-2; TRBD2 matches at 13 bases. Germline loops: CDR1 SGDLS, CDR2 YYNGEE. This CDR3 has 19 amino acids. V was pared by 4 bases and J by 5 bases, with 14 bases of the junction left unmatched. CDR3 sequence: CASSPRTSGRTEETGELFF. In DNA, the CDR3 is TGTGCCAGCAGCCCACGGACTAGCGGGAGAACGGAGGAAACCGGGGAGCTGTTTTTT.

The V and J genes are TRBV7-7 and TRBJ2-5, with D tentatively TRBD1 or TRBD2 (5 bases each). V shed 5 bases and J shed 2 bases, with 15 bases lying between them. Germline CDR1 is SSHAT and CDR2 is FNYEAQ (reference sequence). The CDR3 is 15 residues long. The CDR3, as DNA: TGTGCCAGCAGCGAGGGCACAGGAATACAAGAGACCCAGTACTTC. It encodes CASSEGTGIQETQYF. The variable domain in full, with the rest retrieved from reference TRBV7-7 and TRBJ2-5, is GAGVSQSPRYKVTKRGQDVTLRCDPISSHATLYWYQQALGQGPEFLTYFNYEAQPDKSGLPSDRFSAERPEGSISTLTIQRTEQRDSAMYRCASSEGTGIQETQYFGPGTRLLVL.

To note about this clone: A much larger clone is a single base away; this may be a read error. The chain links TRBV6-1 to TRBJ2-7, with TRBD2 as a possible D gene (5 bases). CDR3 size: 11 residues. From germline, CDR1 is MNHNS and CDR2 SASEGT. The V gene lost 6 bases and the J gene lost 2 bases, with 5 bases spanning the gap. CDR3: CASSGAYEQYF. The CDR3 DNA follows: TGTGCCAGCAGCGGGGCCTACGAGCAGTACTTC.

The chain has TRBV15 and TRBJ2-1, with 11 bases that match TRBD2. CDR1 and CDR2 from the germline V gene are LNHNV and YYDKDF (reference sequence). V dropped 1 base and J dropped 6; count of bases not matched to a gene: 8. The CDR3 is made up of 17 amino acids. This chain's CDR3 is CATSRADGLAGVNEQFF. In nucleotides, the CDR3 is TGTGCCACCAGCAGAGCTGATGGACTAGCGGGTGTCAATGAGCAGTTCTTC.

The genes are TRBV27 and TRBJ2-7, with TRBD2 identical over 9 bases. After removal of 2 bases from V and 3 bases from J, the junction contained 5 bases not matched to a gene. The germline gives CDR1 MNHEY, CDR2 SMNVEV (reference sequence). The CDR3 totals 15 residues. The CDR3 reads CASSLGLSGSYEQYF. CDR3 DNA: TGTGCCAGCAGTTTAGGGCTTAGCGGGAGCTACGAGCAGTACTTC.

The chain uses TRBV4-3 and TRBJ2-5, with D perhaps TRBD1 or TRBD2 (5 bases each). The germline gives CDR1 LGHNA, CDR2 YSLEER. Deletions cut 0 bases from V and 4 bases from J, with 9 bases between. The CDR3 spans 14 residues. The CDR3 DNA follows: TGCGCCAGCAGCCAAGATCCTGGGGGAGAGACCCAGTACTTC. Amino acid sequence: CASSQDPGGETQYF.

The chain has TRBV6-5 and TRBJ2-7, with D maybe TRBD1 (5 bases). This CDR3 contains 14 residues. The V end lost 2 bases, the J end lost 7 bases, and 15 bases lay between the germline ends. Germline V gene lookup returns CDR1 MNHEY and CDR2 SVGAGI. CDR3 region: CASSYAWQGWEQYF. CDR3 DNA: TGTGCCAGCAGTTACGCGTGGCAGGGATGGGAGCAGTACTTC.

The gene calls are TRBV11-2 and TRBJ2-3, with 9 bases aligning to TRBD2. The CDR3 length is 16 residues. The trim removed 1 base at V and 6 bases at J, leaving 8 bases unmatched. Germline CDR1 SGHAT, CDR2 FQNNGV. CDR3 amino acids: CASSLVSAGGRDTQYF. CDR3 DNA sequence: TGTGCCAGCAGCTTAGTCTCGGCGGGAGGGCGGGATACGCAGTATTTT.